Each of the 6 T cell receptor beta chains below was sequenced from the same sample in a study of blood T cell repertoires in COVID-19. Sequenced by immunoSEQ multiplex PCR; TCRdb stores in-frame clones only, minus some. The profile covers about 130,000 clones, with about 87% appearing a single time and about 2.5% taken by the ten largest. Material for sequencing was peripheral blood. The receptors originated from a man in his fifties or sixties with active COVID-19.

The rearrangement links TRBV2 to TRBJ2-5, with 8 positions matching TRBD1. Germline CDR1 is SNHLY and CDR2 is FYNNEI. CDR3 length: 14 residues. Unmatched junction bases numbered 6, after V lost 7 bases and J lost 2 bases. The CDR3 coding sequence is TGTGCCAGCAACCGGGACAGGTGGCAAGAGACCCAGTACTTC. This gives the protein CASNRDRWQETQYF.

This clone was counted only a few times. The rearrangement joins TRBV5-4 to TRBJ1-2, with 7 nucleotides matching TRBD1. Trimming took 5 bases from V and 2 from J; bases not matched to a gene: 12. The CDR3 runs to 16 residues. The V gene's germline CDR1 is SGHNT and CDR2 YYREEE (reference sequence). The CDR3 sequence: CASSPTGASGNYGYTF. CDR3 sequence (DNA): TGTGCCAGCAGTCCTACAGGGGCATCTGGAAACTATGGCTACACCTTC.

This rearrangement joins TRBV12-3 or TRBV12-4 to TRBJ2-7, with TRBD1 matching 8 bases. CDR3 size: 13 residues. V was pared by 6 bases and J by 5 bases, with 6 bases of the junction left unmatched. The CDR3 here is CASSRTGTDEQYF. The CDR3 nucleotides read TGTGCCAGCAGCCGGACAGGGACCGACGAGCAGTACTTC.

The CDR3 bases are TGTGCCAGCAGCGCACAGGGGACTGGGGCCAACGTCCTGACTTTC. The encoded protein is CASSAQGTGANVLTF. V usage is TRBV9 and J usage is TRBJ2-6; 7 bases are a match to TRBD1. Germline CDR1 and CDR2: SGDLS and YYNGEE. This CDR3 comprises 15 residues. Trimming cost V 3 bases and J 2 bases; bases outside gene matches: 2.

This clone was found once. The chain has TRBV2 and TRBJ2-6, with 9 nucleotides matching TRBD1. The CDR3 contains 17 residues. Germline V gene data show CDR1 as SNHLY and CDR2 as FYNNEI. V was clipped by 5 bases and J by 0 bases; unmatched bases: 5. The CDR3, as DNA: TGTGCCAGCAGTTGGGGACAGGGCCTCTCTGGGGCCAACGTCCTGACTTTC. Its translation: CASSWGQGLSGANVLTF.

The gene calls are TRBV7-9 and TRBJ1-1; tentative D call: TRBD1 (6 bases). Germline values: CDR1 SEHNR, CDR2 FQNEAQ (reference sequence). V was pared by 5 bases and J by 0 bases, with 13 bases between. This CDR3 is built from 15 residues. The DNA of the CDR3 is TGTGCCAGCAGCCACACAGGGAGAATGAACACTGAAGCTTTCTTT. This gives the protein CASSHTGRMNTEAFF. Complete variable domain (other parts from reference TRBV7-9 and TRBJ1-1): DTGVSQNPRHKITKRGQNVTFRCDPISEHNRLYWYRQTLGQGPEFLTYFQNEAQLEKSRLLSDRFSAERPKGSFSTLEIQRTEQGDSAMYLCASSHTGRMNTEAFFGQGTRLTVV.